These T cell receptor beta chains were read from a single sample in a study of blood T cell repertoires in COVID-19. Assay used: immunoSEQ multiplex PCR; TCRdb lists only in-frame clones, some missing. Of roughly 150,000 clones listed, more than 65% were seen once; the top ten hold less than 9.5%. Sequenced: peripheral blood. The receptors stem from a human donor in a cohort sampled during active COVID-19. Each CDR3 is given with its conserved first and last residue. Each record gives: J gene, V gene, CDR3 protein.

TRBJ1-1	TRBV10-3	CAIKLQVDTEAFF
TRBJ1-1	TRBV5-4	CASSRQGEGTEAFF
TRBJ2-5	TRBV5-1	CASSQTGTGQETQYF
TRBJ2-7	TRBV11-2	CASSPSGDPYEQYF
TRBJ2-1	TRBV25-1	CASSGYRDLSYNEQFF
TRBJ2-1	TRBV7-6	CASSMIRETYNEQFF
TRBJ2-3	TRBV11-2	CASSRGRGRDTQYF
TRBJ2-7	TRBV5-5	CASSSGTGGGGQYF
TRBJ1-1	TRBV19	CASRATGKVFENTEAFF
TRBJ2-7	TRBV2	CASSGDLYEQYF
TRBJ2-5	TRBV9	CASSDRKGLAGGRVDQETQYF
TRBJ1-4	TRBV11-2	CASSPPGNEKLFF
TRBJ2-3	TRBV19	CASSRSQAGDTQYF
TRBJ2-2	TRBV5-4	CASSLDPAGGTGELFF
TRBJ2-7	TRBV6-5	CASSFTGQYEQYF
TRBJ2-2	TRBV4-1	CASSQEGGETTANTGELFF
TRBJ2-7	TRBV3-1/TRBV3-2	CASSQGAGPPYEQYF
TRBJ1-1	TRBV3-1/TRBV3-2	CASSPRRENTEAFF
TRBJ1-3	TRBV7-9	CASSLGDRVGNTIYF
TRBJ2-5	TRBV6-5	CASSYENGRQETQYF
TRBJ1-2	TRBV6-5	CASSRGTWGYGYTF
TRBJ1-5	TRBV19	CASSIDRDRGDNQPQHF
TRBJ2-1	TRBV12-5	CASGLIDEQFF
TRBJ2-5	TRBV7-3	CASSSGGTGKTQYF
TRBJ1-5	TRBV19	CASSTGGTVVNQPQHF
TRBJ2-3	TRBV5-1	CASSSYRGPTDTQYF